This T cell receptor (beta chain) was profiled in a study of shared clonotypes between healthy human individuals. On the study more broadly: Two female and a few male donors aged 18 to 49 were enrolled. Study findings and constraints: Among the subsets, naive ones generally showed larger estimated richness than memory ones. Roughly 5% of naive CD4 clonotypes were shared across four donors.

Comment on this clone: As yet, its antigen is unknown.

Sequencing used immunoSEQ multiplex PCR; TCRdb keeps in-frame clones, though not all of them. The sample lists more than 1,200,000 clones; approximately 98.5% were seen once. This CDR3 spans 18 amino acids. The V gene's germline CDR1 is SGHTA and CDR2 FQGTGA. V trimming: 1 base; J trimming: 3 bases; junction bases outside the gene matches: 4. Input material: naive CD4+ T cells sorted from blood. The subset: CD45RA+ positively selected. V usage is TRBV7-3 and J usage is TRBJ2-2; 14 bases fit TRBD2. The sequence came from a man aged 30-40 years in good health. The CDR3 sequence is CASSLKGLAGAYTGELFF. DNA of the CDR3: TGTGCCAGCAGCTTAAAGGGACTAGCGGGAGCTTACACCGGGGAGCTGTTTTTT.